Listed below are T cell receptor beta chains from one sample, sequenced in a study of blood T cell repertoires in COVID-19. This table comes from immunoSEQ multiplex PCR, and its TCRdb copy is limited to in-frame clones, with some not included. This sample has around 620,000 clones, with 85% to 90% found just once. The sequenced sample was peripheral blood. These receptor sequences come from a woman between 18 and 29 years old with acute or convalescent COVID-19. Both conserved end residues are part of each CDR3. A D gene is named only where the DNA matches it firmly. Clone size, where shown, is once, few, many, or a class for clones that have expanded.

size	V	J	D	DNA	CDR3
.	TRBV4-3	TRBJ1-1	TRBD1	TGCGCCAGCAGCGCTCACAGGGGCGGGAACACTGAAGCTTTCTTT	CASSAHRGGNTEAFF
few	TRBV5-6	TRBJ2-7	.	TGTGCCAGCAGCTTGGACAGGGTTGACGAGCAGTACTTC	CASSLDRVDEQYF
.	TRBV7-6	TRBJ1-1	TRBD1	TGTGCCAGCAGCTTAACCGCGGGACAGGGGGCCGCTGAAGCTTTCTTT	CASSLTAGQGAAEAFF
.	TRBV5-4	TRBJ2-4	.	TGTGCCAGCACCGCGACAGGCGAAAACATTCAGTACTTC	CASTATGENIQYF
few	TRBV19	TRBJ2-7	TRBD1	TGTGCCAGTAGATATTCGGGACAGGGCACGTACGAGCAGTACTTC	CASRYSGQGTYEQYF
.	TRBV21-1	TRBJ2-3	.	TGTGCCAGCAGCGGGTGGGCTGGGGGCCCTAACACAGATACGCAGTATTTT	CASSGWAGGPNTDTQYF
few	TRBV21-1	TRBJ1-5	.	TGTGCCAGCAGCTCTCCCCAAAAGGACAGGTACAATCAGCCCCAGCATTTT	CASSSPQKDRYNQPQHF
.	TRBV6-5	TRBJ1-1	.	TGTGCCAGCAGTTACTCGGCAGGCGCCTACACTGAAGCTTTCTTT	CASSYSAGAYTEAFF
few	TRBV3-1/TRBV3-2	TRBJ2-1	.	TGTGCCAGCAGCCCCTCCTACAGGGATTACAATGAGCAGTTCTTC	CASSPSYRDYNEQFF
.	TRBV7-8	TRBJ1-3	.	TGTGCCAGCACCCCGACGGCCCGGGGAGTACCTGGAAACACCATATATTTT	CASTPTARGVPGNTIYF
.	TRBV6-5	TRBJ1-4	.	TGTGCCAGCAGGACCAGGCCAACTAATGAAAAACTGTTTTTT	CASRTRPTNEKLFF
.	TRBV30	TRBJ1-5	.	TGTGCCTGGAATGTTAATAGCAATCAGCCCCAGCATTTT	CAWNVNSNQPQHF
.	TRBV5-6	TRBJ2-7	.	TGTGCCAGCAGCTACGACGGGTACTACGAGCAGTACTTC	CASSYDGYYEQYF
many	TRBV6-5	TRBJ2-7	TRBD2	TGTGCCAGCAGTCCCGGGACTAGCGGCGAGCAGTACTTC	CASSPGTSGEQYF
.	TRBV6-5	TRBJ1-4	.	TGTGCCAGCAGCCCGCCGGGACTCGGGGGAGAAAAACTGTTTTTT	CASSPPGLGGEKLFF
.	TRBV5-1	TRBJ2-2	TRBD2	TGCGCCAGCAGCTACCCGATTGCAATAGCGGGGGCCCGAAACACCGGGGAGCTGTTTTTT	CASSYPIAIAGARNTGELFF
.	TRBV4-1	TRBJ2-7	.	TGCGCCAGCAGCCAAGTGGGGTCCTATAGCGGCCCCTCCTCCTACGAGCAGTACTTC	CASSQVGSYSGPSSYEQYF
.	TRBV6-2/TRBV6-3	TRBJ1-3	.	TGTGCCAGCAGTCTAGCAGACCTCTCTGGAAACACCATATATTTT	CASSLADLSGNTIYF
once	TRBV28	TRBJ1-1	.	TGTGCCAGCAGTTTGGCGGGGGTGCTTTCCACTGAAGCTTTCTTT	CASSLAGVLSTEAFF
.	TRBV19	TRBJ2-3	.	TGTGCCAGTGGAAGGACTTTTATCGGCACAGATACGCAGTATTTT	CASGRTFIGTDTQYF
.	TRBV9	TRBJ1-4	TRBD1	TGTGCCAGCAGCGACCGGACAGGGAAACTGTTTTTT	CASSDRTGKLFF
.	TRBV5-3	TRBJ2-5	.	TGTGCCAGAAGTTTTCCTCCGGGTGTCGGGAAGACCCAGTACTTC	CARSFPPGVGKTQYF
few	TRBV4-2	TRBJ1-5	.	TGTGCCAGCAGCCTCCGGGGGGATAGCAATCAGCCCCAGCATTTT	CASSLRGDSNQPQHF
.	TRBV9	TRBJ2-7	.	TGTGCCAGATGGGCCAGGACCTACGAGCAGTACTTC	CARWARTYEQYF
.	TRBV24-1	TRBJ1-5	.	TGTGCCACCAGTGATACCGGGAATAGCAATCAGCCCCAGCATTTT	CATSDTGNSNQPQHF
.	TRBV4-1	TRBJ2-3	TRBD2	TGCGCCAGCAGCCCCGGACTAGCGGGGGGCCAGGGTACGCAGTATTTT	CASSPGLAGGQGTQYF
.	TRBV7-2	TRBJ2-1	.	TGTGCCAGCAGCTCCCGTGACCTCAGGCGACGCCCAAGCAATGAGCAGTTCTTC	CASSSRDLRRRPSNEQFF
.	TRBV4-2	TRBJ2-7	.	TGTGCCAGCAGCCGCCTACCGGGGAACAGTAACTACGAGCAGTACTTC	CASSRLPGNSNYEQYF
.	TRBV9	TRBJ1-5	.	TGTCCGCCAGGGGGCAATCAGCCCCAGCATTTT	CPPGGNQPQHF
few	TRBV6-5	TRBJ2-1	TRBD1	TGTGCCAGCATCGGCGGGGACAGGGCCTACAATGAGCAGTTCTTC	CASIGGDRAYNEQFF
.	TRBV5-5	TRBJ2-2	.	TGTGCCAGCAGCTTGCTTTTTTACAGGGCGAACACCGGGGAGCTGTTTTTT	CASSLLFYRANTGELFF
.	TRBV18	TRBJ1-2	.	TGTGCCAGCTCACCACCGTCCATGTCTAGGAATGGCTACACCTTC	CASSPPSMSRNGYTF
.	TRBV15	TRBJ1-5	.	TGTGCCACCAGCAGAGTGACTGCTATACAGCCCCAGCATTTT	CATSRVTAIQPQHF
.	TRBV5-6	TRBJ1-1	TRBD1	TGTGCCAGCAGCTTGCGGGCAACGGGACAGAAGAACACTGAAGCTTTCTTT	CASSLRATGQKNTEAFF
.	TRBV4-2	TRBJ1-5	.	TGTGCCAGCAGCCAATTGTCAGGTGCCTTGGAGCCCCAGCATTTT	CASSQLSGALEPQHF
.	TRBV5-1	TRBJ2-7	.	TGCGCCAGCAGCTTGGTTGCAGGGGTCTACGAGCAGTACTTC	CASSLVAGVYEQYF
.	TRBV9	TRBJ1-4	.	TGTGCCAGCAGCGTAGGGCAGGGAAACGAAAAACTGTTTTTT	CASSVGQGNEKLFF
.	TRBV24-1	TRBJ2-3	.	TGTGCCACCAGTGCGGGGGGCACAGATACGCAGTATTTT	CATSAGGTDTQYF
.	TRBV6-5	TRBJ1-4	.	TGTGCCAGCAGACTTCCTGGGGCTGTTCTGTTTTTT	CASRLPGAVLFF
.	TRBV27	TRBJ2-1	TRBD2	TGTGCCAGCAGTTTATCCCCAAACTTCCGCGGGAGTTACAATGAGCAGTTCTTC	CASSLSPNFRGSYNEQFF
.	TRBV2	TRBJ1-1	.	TGTGCCAGCGCGAACTGGGCCGCAGTTGAGGGTACTGAAGCTTTCTTT	CASANWAAVEGTEAFF
.	TRBV24-1	TRBJ2-1	.	TGTGCCACCAGTCGGAGGGGATATTACAATGAGCAGTTCTTC	CATSRRGYYNEQFF
.	TRBV18	TRBJ2-1	.	TGTGCCAGCTCGTCAAGACTAGAGACACATGAGCAGTTCTTC	CASSSRLETHEQFF
.	TRBV5-1	TRBJ2-1	.	TGCGCCAGCAGCTTTTTCGTCGACAGCATTAATGAGCAGTTCTTC	CASSFFVDSINEQFF
.	TRBV27	TRBJ1-2	.	TGTGCCAGCAGTTTATCGATAGCCTATGGCTACACCTTC	CASSLSIAYGYTF
.	TRBV5-8	TRBJ2-3	.	TGTGCCAGCAGCTTGATCATCCGGTACAGCTCCACAGATACGCAGTATTTT	CASSLIIRYSSTDTQYF
.	TRBV9	TRBJ2-3	.	TGTGCCAGCAGCGGGGGGGAAGATACGCAGTATTTT	CASSGGEDTQYF
once	TRBV12-5	TRBJ1-1	.	TGTGCTAGTGGTTTTCAGGGGAATGAAGCTTTCTTT	CASGFQGNEAFF